Given below is one T cell receptor (beta chain) in context. The clone's antigen remains unknown. Qualities for individual bases were not recorded, and no much larger clone is one base off. Collaborating institutions collected whole blood in K2EDTA tubes following their own protocols. Collaborator samples were shipped for TCRbeta analysis as frozen whole blood, isolated PBMCs, or DNA extracted from either sample type. This specimen belongs to a study of blood T cell repertoires in COVID-19 (TCRdb year 2020). Study-wide context: Samples from collaborators originated in the United States, Italy and Spain and spanned both the acute and convalescent phases of COVID-19. The material from the prospective study consisted of cDNA or gDNA derived from T cells, B-cell-depleted T cells, or PBMCs. Deeply sampled blood TCRbeta repertoires from subjects exposed to, actively infected with, or recovered from COVID-19 were included in the dataset. The repertoires were released in a freely available public database meant as a resource for research on the immune response to SARS-CoV-2. Samples came from the ongoing ImmuneRACE study (first 160 participants) plus 1,254 subjects from 6 global collaborators. The sample metadata nearly always contained a de-identified subject ID, COVID-19 status, age in years and sex. Where available, HLA class I and class II types were obtained from metadata supplied by the sample provider rather than from assay-based typing.

On the study overall, not on this receptor specifically: The amount of clinical and demographic metadata varied by source and participant and was provided uncurated.

From cysteine to phenylalanine, the CDR3 is 15 amino acids long. CDR3 DNA is the only sequence kept; it has 45 bases, read in frame from the first base. The germline ends are 20 bases apart after V is trimmed by 5 bases and J by 9 bases. The CDR1 and CDR2 encoded by the germline V gene (reference sequence) are SEHNR and FQNEAQ. TCRbeta CDR3 regions were amplified from genomic DNA using the immunoSEQ Assay, a bias-controlled multiplex PCR. The original pipeline was this. Nucleated cell counts per sample were estimated from amplification of reference gene primers within the assay. To quantify the absolute abundance of each unique TCRbeta CDR3 rearrangement, sequence reads were collapsed and filtered. Productive Simpson clonality was computed per sample as the square root of Simpson's diversity index over productive rearrangements. Sourced from immuneACCESS, this table was stored by TCRdb with only in-frame sequences that have V and J called. A share of the clones is absent; for the studies checked, an unresolved V gene accounts for under half, and the remainder has no known explanation. Clonal size and the V and J genes are those of that table, whereas D and trimming came from the DNA. The sample table lists about 75,000 clones, approximately 90% of them with a count of one. Roughly a fifth of the sample goes to the ten largest clones.

Rearrangement joined TRBV7-9 to TRBJ2-1; a tentative D match to TRBD2 spans 7 bases. The clonotype originates from a human donor in a cohort sampled during active COVID-19. Sequencing was carried out using peripheral blood. This receptor has the CDR3 CASSPWGGAGTEQFF. The sequenced DNA: TGTGCCAGCAGCCCCTGGGGGGGGGCGGGCACTGAGCAGTTCTTC.